The 31 T cell receptor beta chains reported below all come from one sample, sequenced in a study of cytomegalovirus exposure and HLA in healthy donors. PCR employed 60 Vbeta and 13 Jbeta primers. Profiled with immunoSEQ multiplex PCR; TCRdb holds only in-frame clones, not every one. The sample holds 130,000 or so clones, around 72% seen once. Sequenced sample: PBMCs. These receptors were obtained from a woman aged 18-29 years in good health and CMV-seronegative.

This clone was found a few times. The chain combines TRBV7-2 with TRBJ2-7; TRBD2 matches at 11 bases. The CDR3 is 17 amino acids. V shed 1 base, J shed 1 base, and the junction held 6 bases outside the gene matches. CDR1 is SGHTA and CDR2 is FQGNSA in the germline V gene. The CDR3 loop reads CASSLVPLAGGSYEQYF. In DNA, the CDR3 is TGTGCCAGCAGCTTAGTTCCGCTAGCGGGAGGATCCTACGAGCAGTACTTC.

This chain joins TRBV19 and TRBJ1-4; 9 bases are shared with TRBD1. V was clipped by 10 bases and J by 8 bases; unmatched bases: 11. Germline CDR1 and CDR2: LNHDA and SQIVND (reference sequence). The CDR3 is made up of 14 amino acids. This CDR3 is CATSYGTGREKLFF. The CDR3 DNA sequence: TGTGCCACGAGCTACGGGACAGGGCGCGAAAAACTGTTTTTT.

In its sample, this clone was seen a few times. This chain connects TRBV11-2 to TRBJ2-3; the match to TRBD2 covers 11 bases. Losses at the gene ends were 5 bases for V and 0 bases for J; bases not matched to a gene: 1. This CDR3 has 15 amino acids. Germline CDR1 is SGHAT and CDR2 is FQNNGV. CDR3 sequence: CASSGTSGSTDTQYF. For the CDR3, the DNA is TGTGCCAGCAGCGGGACTAGCGGTAGCACAGATACGCAGTATTTT.

The chain couples TRBV5-6 to TRBJ2-5; D is possibly TRBD2 (6 bases). Trimming shortened V by 4 bases and J by 3 bases, and 16 bases separated the two germline ends. This CDR3 comprises 15 residues. Germline lookup yields CDR1 SGHDT and CDR2 YYEEEE. The CDR3, as DNA: TGTGCCAGCAGCGTAAGGGAGGCCAGCAAAGAGACCCAGTACTTC. Translation gives CASSVREASKETQYF.

The J gene is TRBJ2-7, the V gene TRBV19; D remains ambiguous. Trimming left V 6 bases short and J 0 bases short, with 15 bases between. This CDR3 comprises 15 residues. Per the germline V gene, CDR1 is LNHDA and CDR2 is SQIVND (reference sequence). In DNA form, the CDR3 reads TGTGCCAGTAGATTCTCGACACTGAGCTCCTACGAGCAGTACTTC. It specifies CASRFSTLSSYEQYF.

V gene TRBV5-1 combines with J gene TRBJ1-4; D call uncertain. Deletions cut 1 base from V and 8 bases from J, with 21 bases between. From germline, CDR1 is SGHRS and CDR2 YFSETQ. The length of the CDR3 is 17 residues. CDR3 sequence: CASSLFPPQDQREKLFF. The CDR3 DNA follows: TGCGCCAGCAGCTTGTTCCCCCCCCAAGACCAGAGGGAAAAACTGTTTTTT.

V is TRBV7-6 and J is TRBJ2-3, with 9 positions matching TRBD1. The CDR3 covers 15 residues. V lost 3 bases, J lost 5 bases, and 6 bases stayed unmatched. Germline V gives CDR1 SGHVS, CDR2 FNYEAQ. Here the CDR3 reads CASSFLDRGEDTQYF. As DNA, the CDR3 is TGTGCCAGCAGCTTTCTCGACAGGGGGGAAGATACGCAGTATTTT.

This sequence joins TRBV7-6 and TRBJ1-2; 8 bases map to TRBD1. The ends lost 5 bases at V and 8 bases at J; junction bases unmatched: 4. CDR3 length: 12 amino acids. CDR1 SGHVS and CDR2 FNYEAQ come from the germline V gene. The CDR3 DNA is TGTGCCAGCAGCCCTGGGACAGGAGGCTACACCTTC. Protein product: CASSPGTGGYTF. The full variable domain, completed using reference TRBV7-6 and TRBJ1-2, is GAGVSQSPRYKVTKRGQDVALRCDPISGHVSLYWYRQALGQGPEFLTYFNYEAQQDKSGLPNDRFSAERPEGSISTLTIQRTEQRDSAMYRCASSPGTGGYTFGSGTRLTVV.

This rearrangement joins TRBV7-2 to TRBJ1-2; possible D gene TRBD1, 5 bases. CDR1 is SGHTA and CDR2 is FQGNSA in the germline V gene. V lost 5 bases and J lost 2, with 15 bases in between. The length of the CDR3 is 15 residues. In DNA, the CDR3 is TGTGCCAGCAGCCCCCAGGGTACAGGAAACTATGGCTACACCTTC. Translating it yields CASSPQGTGNYGYTF.

The rearrangement uses TRBV9 and TRBJ2-5; D is possibly TRBD2 (7 bases). The V end lost 0 bases, the J end lost 5 bases, and 17 bases lay between the germline ends. The CDR3 sequence is 16 residues long. The germline V gene encodes CDR1 SGDLS and CDR2 YYNGEE. The CDR3 here is CASSVGVSGGGETQYF. Written as DNA, the CDR3 is TGTGCCAGCAGCGTAGGTGTGTCGGGGGGCGGGGAGACCCAGTACTTC. The whole variable domain, remainder taken from reference TRBV9 and TRBJ2-5, is DSGVTQTPKHLITATGQRVTLRCSPRSGDLSVYWYQQSLDQGLQFLIQYYNGEERAKGNILERFSAQQFPDLHSELNLSSLELGDSALYFCASSVGVSGGGETQYFGPGTRLLVL.

This clone was picked up a small number of times. The genes are TRBV6-6 and TRBJ2-1; tentative D call: TRBD2 (5 bases). Trimming cost V 8 bases and J 0 bases, with 14 bases left between them. Germline V gene lookup returns CDR1 MNHNY and CDR2 SVGAGI (reference sequence). This CDR3 is 15 amino acids long. CDR3 protein: CASEGTSSSYNEQFF. The CDR3 bases are TGTGCCAGCGAGGGTACCAGTAGCTCCTACAATGAGCAGTTCTTC.

The V call is TRBV7-9, the J call TRBJ2-6; the D gene is possibly TRBD1 (5 bases). The ends were cut back, 5 bases at V and 12 bases at J, with 17 bases in the middle. The CDR3 is 14 amino acids. Germline CDR1 and CDR2: SEHNR and FQNEAQ (reference sequence). The DNA of the CDR3 is TGTGCCAGCAGCCGTGGGGCCCGTTCACCCGTCCTGACTTTC. Protein: CASSRGARSPVLTF.

The chain couples TRBV2 to TRBJ1-5; D might be TRBD1 (6 bases). Trimming removed 1 base from V and 0 bases from J, with 10 bases in between. CDR1 and CDR2 (germline): SNHLY, FYNNEI. The CDR3 contains 16 residues. This CDR3 reads CASSEGYRDSNQPQHF. The CDR3 bases are TGTGCCAGCAGTGAAGGGTACAGGGATAGCAATCAGCCCCAGCATTTT. The whole variable domain, filled in from reference TRBV2 and TRBJ1-5, reads EPEVTQTPSHQVTQMGQEVILRCVPISNHLYFYWYRQILGQKVEFLVSFYNNEISEKSEIFDDQFSVERPDGSNFTLKIRSTKLEDSAMYFCASSEGYRDSNQPQHFGDGTRLSIL.

The genes are TRBV2 and TRBJ2-3, with D uncertain. CDR3 size: 12 residues. Trimming stripped 9 bases from V and 6 bases from J, with 13 bases between. CDR1 and CDR2 (germline): SNHLY, FYNNEI. The CDR3 is CASSVGRDTQYF. The CDR3 DNA is TGTGCCAGTTCGGTGGGCAGGGATACGCAGTATTTT.

V is TRBV4-2 and J is TRBJ2-2; 10 nucleotides align to TRBD2. CDR1 is LGHNA and CDR2 is YNFKEQ in the germline V gene. Trimming cost V 1 base and J 2 bases; bases outside gene matches: 4. The CDR3 spans 17 residues. The CDR3 reads CASSQAQLAGNTGELFF. DNA for the CDR3: TGTGCCAGCAGCCAAGCTCAACTAGCGGGAAACACCGGGGAGCTGTTTTTT.

This clone occurred a few times. The chain carries TRBV30 and TRBJ1-2; D is undetermined. The CDR3 consists of 15 residues. CDR1 is GTSNPN and CDR2 is SVGIG in the germline V gene (reference sequence). The V end lost 0 bases, the J end lost 4 bases, and 15 bases lay between the germline ends. CDR3 sequence: CAWSVISGRGYGYTF. The DNA for the CDR3 is TGTGCCTGGAGTGTAATCTCGGGTAGAGGCTATGGCTACACCTTC.

This clone showed up just a few times. The gene calls are TRBV29-1 and TRBJ1-3; D unresolved. The CDR3 runs to 13 residues. Trimming took 5 bases from V and 2 from J, leaving 10 bases between them. Germline V CDR1 and CDR2: SQVTM, ANQGSEA. CDR3 DNA sequence: TGCAGCGTTCGTGACGGAGCTGGAAACACCATATATTTT. Translation: CSVRDGAGNTIYF. The entire variable domain, with the rest obtained from reference TRBV29-1 and TRBJ1-3, is as follows: SAVISQKPSRDICQRGTSLTIQCQVDSQVTMMFWYRQQPGQSLTLIATANQGSEATYESGFVIDKFPISRPNLTFSTLTVSNMSPEDSSIYLCSVRDGAGNTIYFGEGSWLTVV.

The genes are TRBV28 and TRBJ2-7; TRBD2 agrees at 11 bases. Germline CDR1 MDHEN, CDR2 SYDVKM. The trim removed 7 bases at V and 3 bases at J, leaving 2 bases unmatched. The CDR3 loop spans 13 amino acids. The CDR3 nucleotides are TGTGCCAGCAACGGACTAGCGGGCTACGAGCAGTACTTC. Amino acid sequence: CASNGLAGYEQYF.

J is TRBJ1-1 and V is TRBV16, with D perhaps matching TRBD1 (6 bases). Germline CDR1 is KGHSY and CDR2 is FQNENV. Trimming took 1 base from V and 5 from J, leaving 11 bases between them. This CDR3 spans 14 amino acids. CDR3 amino acids: CASSQFAGVTEAFF. CDR3 nucleotides: TGTGCCAGCAGCCAATTTGCAGGGGTAACTGAAGCTTTCTTT.

The chain couples TRBV10-3 to TRBJ1-1; a possible D gene is TRBD1 (6 bases). V gave up 3 bases and J gave up 8 bases, with 16 bases separating them. The CDR3 is 14 residues long. Germline values: CDR1 ENHRY, CDR2 SYGVKD. The DNA for the CDR3 is TGTGCCATCAGTGATACAGGGAGAGGGCCCGAAGCTTTCTTT. Translating it yields CAISDTGRGPEAFF.

This chain uses TRBV6-1 with TRBJ2-3, with a possible D match to TRBD1 (5 bases). Germline CDR1 reads MNHNS; CDR2 reads SASEGT. The CDR3 has 12 residues. The V end lost 6 bases, the J end lost 6 bases, and 10 bases lay between the germline ends. In DNA, the CDR3 is TGTGCCAGCAGGCGATCAGGGGATACGCAGTATTTT. Its protein is CASRRSGDTQYF.

The V call is TRBV6-5, the J call TRBJ2-5, with 9 bases identical to TRBD2. Germline V gene lookup returns CDR1 MNHEY and CDR2 SVGAGI. Germline trimming cut 8 bases from V and 7 bases from J; bases unmatched to any gene: 11. The CDR3 totals 14 residues. The CDR3 protein is CASREREALGTQYF. The DNA for the CDR3 is TGTGCCAGCCGGGAGCGGGAGGCCTTGGGGACCCAGTACTTC.

The chain couples TRBV4-1 to TRBJ2-7; 8 bases line up with TRBD2. The CDR3 is 13 residues long. CDR1 and CDR2 from the germline V gene are MGHRA and YSYEKL. Trimming removed 4 bases from V and 1 base from J; junction bases left unmatched: 0. The CDR3 nucleotides read TGCGCCAGCAGCCCGGGAGGGTCCTACGAGCAGTACTTC. Translation gives CASSPGGSYEQYF.

This chain joins TRBV27 and TRBJ2-1; the match to TRBD2 covers 7 bases. This CDR3 is built from 16 residues. V trimming: 7 bases; J trimming: 0 bases; junction bases outside the gene matches: 9. Germline V lookup: CDR1 MNHEY, CDR2 SMNVEV (reference sequence). DNA for the CDR3: TGTGCCAGCACCCGACTAGCAGTTAGCTCCTACAATGAGCAGTTCTTC. Protein sequence: CASTRLAVSSYNEQFF.

About this clone: In the same sample, other DNA sequences code for this CDR3. This chain uses TRBV18 with TRBJ1-4; TRBD1 matches 8 bases. Looked up from germline, CDR1 is KGHSH and CDR2 is LQKENI. This CDR3 spans 18 amino acids. V was clipped by 3 bases and J by 0 bases; unmatched bases: 9. The DNA of the CDR3 is TGTGCCAGCTCACCTTTTGAAGGACAGGGACCAACTAATGAAAAACTGTTTTTT. This translates into CASSPFEGQGPTNEKLFF. Complete variable domain (other parts from reference TRBV18 and TRBJ1-4): NAGVMQNPRHLVRRRGQEARLRCSPMKGHSHVYWYRQLPEEGLKFMVYLQKENIIDESGMPKERFSAEFPKEGPSILRIQQVVRGDSAAYFCASSPFEGQGPTNEKLFFGSGTQLSVL.

CDR3 sequence (DNA): TGTGCCAGCTCACCCGCGGGCCTGCCCTCTGATATAGGCACCTTC. It encodes CASSPAGLPSDIGTF. The genes are TRBV18 and TRBJ1-2; no reliable D call. There are 15 residues in the CDR3. Trimming took off 3 bases at V and 13 bases at J, with 24 bases between the two ends. The germline V gene encodes CDR1 KGHSH and CDR2 LQKENI.

The chain combines TRBV13 with TRBJ2-1; a possible D gene is TRBD2 (6 bases). Germline assignment: CDR1 PRHDT and CDR2 FYEKMQ (reference sequence). Trimming left V 5 bases short and J 6 bases short, with 20 bases between. The CDR3 loop spans 16 amino acids. The CDR3 loop is CASSATGLSRGNEQFF. CDR3 coding DNA: TGTGCCAGCAGCGCTACCGGACTATCCCGTGGCAATGAGCAGTTCTTC.

The chain has TRBV5-1 and TRBJ2-1; 9 nucleotides match TRBD1. This CDR3 has 15 residues. CDR1 SGHRS and CDR2 YFSETQ come from the germline V gene. The J segment lost 3 bases and the V segment lost 4 bases, leaving 5 bases of the junction unmatched. As DNA, the CDR3 is TGCGCCAGCAGCCCCGGGACAGGGCACTACAATGAGCAGTTCTTC. This encodes CASSPGTGHYNEQFF.

The chain joins TRBV19 to TRBJ2-2; D is ambiguous. Germline values: CDR1 LNHDA, CDR2 SQIVND (reference sequence). V lost 5 bases to trimming and J lost 0 bases, with 10 bases between them. The CDR3 loop spans 15 amino acids. The CDR3 is CASSPEPANTGELFF. DNA of the CDR3: TGTGCCAGTAGTCCCGAGCCCGCGAACACCGGGGAGCTGTTTTTT.

The gene calls are TRBV13 and TRBJ2-2; D is undetermined. The germline CDR1 and CDR2 sequences are PRHDT and FYEKMQ (reference sequence). V was trimmed by 3 bases and J by 1 base, leaving 6 bases between them. The CDR3 sequence is 14 residues long. The CDR3 DNA is TGTGCCAGCAGCTTGCCAGTGAACACCGGGGAGCTGTTTTTT. Translated: CASSLPVNTGELFF.

This chain uses TRBV29-1 with TRBJ1-5; 9 bases are a match to TRBD1. CDR3 size: 15 residues. V dropped 5 bases and J dropped 6; count of bases not matched to a gene: 11. CDR1 and CDR2 from the germline V gene are SQVTM and ANQGSEA. The CDR3 sequence is CSVSTGTGRGQPQHF. In DNA, the CDR3 is TGCAGCGTTAGTACCGGGACAGGGAGGGGTCAGCCCCAGCATTTT.